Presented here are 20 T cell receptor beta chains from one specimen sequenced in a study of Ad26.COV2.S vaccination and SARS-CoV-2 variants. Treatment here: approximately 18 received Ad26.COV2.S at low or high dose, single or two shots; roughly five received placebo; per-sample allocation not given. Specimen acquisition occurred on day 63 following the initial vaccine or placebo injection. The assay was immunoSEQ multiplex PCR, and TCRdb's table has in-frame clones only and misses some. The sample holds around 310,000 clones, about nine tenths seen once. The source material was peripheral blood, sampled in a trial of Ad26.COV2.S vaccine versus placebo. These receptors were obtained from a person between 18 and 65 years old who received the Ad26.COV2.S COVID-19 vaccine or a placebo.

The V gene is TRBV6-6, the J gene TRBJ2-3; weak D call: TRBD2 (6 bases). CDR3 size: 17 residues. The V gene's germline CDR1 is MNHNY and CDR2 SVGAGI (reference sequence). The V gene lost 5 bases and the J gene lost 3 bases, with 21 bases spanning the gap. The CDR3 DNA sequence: TGTGCCAGCAGTCTGGGGAGAGGGGCGGGGTTGACAGATACGCAGTATTTT. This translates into CASSLGRGAGLTDTQYF.

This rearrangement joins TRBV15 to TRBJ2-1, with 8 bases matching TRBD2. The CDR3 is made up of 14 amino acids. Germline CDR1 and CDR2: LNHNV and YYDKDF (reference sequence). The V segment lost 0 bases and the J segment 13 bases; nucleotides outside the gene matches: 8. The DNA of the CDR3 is TGTGCCACCAGCAGAGATCTGAGCGGGAGCGAACAGTTCTTC. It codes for CATSRDLSGSEQFF.

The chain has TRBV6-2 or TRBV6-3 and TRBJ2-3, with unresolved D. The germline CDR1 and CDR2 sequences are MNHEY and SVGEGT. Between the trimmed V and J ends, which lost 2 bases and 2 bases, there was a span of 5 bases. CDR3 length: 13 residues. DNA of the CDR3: TGTGCCAGCAGTTACAGCCCCACAGATACGCAGTATTTT. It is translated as CASSYSPTDTQYF.

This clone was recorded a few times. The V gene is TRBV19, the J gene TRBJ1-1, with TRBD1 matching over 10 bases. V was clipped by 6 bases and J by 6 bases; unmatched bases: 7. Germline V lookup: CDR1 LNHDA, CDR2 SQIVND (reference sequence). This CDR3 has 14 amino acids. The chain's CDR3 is CASRPTGGNSEAFF. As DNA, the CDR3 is TGTGCCAGTAGGCCGACAGGGGGCAATTCTGAAGCTTTCTTT.

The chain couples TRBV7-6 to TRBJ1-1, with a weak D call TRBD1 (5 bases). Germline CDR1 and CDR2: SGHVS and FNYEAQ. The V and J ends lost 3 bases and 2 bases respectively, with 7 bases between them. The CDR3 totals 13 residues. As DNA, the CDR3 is TGTGCCAGCAGCTTGGGGCAAAACACTGAAGCTTTCTTT. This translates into CASSLGQNTEAFF.

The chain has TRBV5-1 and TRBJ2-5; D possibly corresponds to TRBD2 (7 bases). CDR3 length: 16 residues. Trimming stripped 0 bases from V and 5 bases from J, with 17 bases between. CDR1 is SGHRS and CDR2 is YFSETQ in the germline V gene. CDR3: CASSLAMGGGQETQYF. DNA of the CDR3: TGCGCCAGCAGCTTGGCCATGGGGGGGGGCCAGGAGACCCAGTACTTC.

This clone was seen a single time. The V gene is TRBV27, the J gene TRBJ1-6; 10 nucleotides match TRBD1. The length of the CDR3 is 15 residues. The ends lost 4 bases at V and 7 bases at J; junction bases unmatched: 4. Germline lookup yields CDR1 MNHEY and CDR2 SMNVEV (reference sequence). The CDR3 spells CASSSRTGGNSPLHF. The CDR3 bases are TGTGCCAGCAGTTCAAGGACAGGGGGGAATTCACCCCTCCACTTT.

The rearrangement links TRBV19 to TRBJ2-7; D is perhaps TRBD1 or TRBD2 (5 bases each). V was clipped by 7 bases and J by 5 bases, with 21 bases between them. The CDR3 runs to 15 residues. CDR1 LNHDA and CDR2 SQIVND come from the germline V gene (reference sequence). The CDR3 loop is CASINQGRGMDEQYF. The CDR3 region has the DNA TGTGCCAGTATCAATCAGGGACGTGGGATGGACGAGCAGTACTTC. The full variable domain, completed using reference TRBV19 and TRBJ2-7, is DGGITQSPKYLFRKEGQNVTLSCEQNLNHDAMYWYRQDPGQGLRLIYYSQIVNDFQKGDIAEGYSVSREKKESFPLTVTSAQKNPTAFYLCASINQGRGMDEQYFGPGTRLTVT.

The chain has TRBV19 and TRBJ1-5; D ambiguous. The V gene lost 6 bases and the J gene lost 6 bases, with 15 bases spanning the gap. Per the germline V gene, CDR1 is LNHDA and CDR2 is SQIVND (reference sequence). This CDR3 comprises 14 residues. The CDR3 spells CASSFRIPSQPQHF. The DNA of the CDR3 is TGTGCCAGTAGCTTCAGGATTCCCAGTCAGCCCCAGCATTTT.

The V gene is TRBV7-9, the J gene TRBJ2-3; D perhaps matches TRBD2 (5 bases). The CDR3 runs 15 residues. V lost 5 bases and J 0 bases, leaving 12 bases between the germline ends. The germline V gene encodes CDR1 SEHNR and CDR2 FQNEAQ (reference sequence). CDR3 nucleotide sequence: TGTGCCAGCAGCCTAGAGCGGCCTAGCACAGATACGCAGTATTTT. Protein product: CASSLERPSTDTQYF. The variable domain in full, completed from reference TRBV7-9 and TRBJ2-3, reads DTGVSQNPRHKITKRGQNVTFRCDPISEHNRLYWYRQTLGQGPEFLTYFQNEAQLEKSRLLSDRFSAERPKGSFSTLEIQRTEQGDSAMYLCASSLERPSTDTQYFGPGTRLTVL.

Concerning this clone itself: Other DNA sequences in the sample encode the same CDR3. As DNA, the CDR3 is TGTGCCAGCAGCCTAAGCAACTATGGCTACACCTTC. It yields the protein CASSLSNYGYTF. The chain uses TRBV12-3 or TRBV12-4 and TRBJ1-2; D is uncertain. V shed 6 bases and J shed 2 bases, with 7 bases lying between them. The CDR3 contains 12 residues.

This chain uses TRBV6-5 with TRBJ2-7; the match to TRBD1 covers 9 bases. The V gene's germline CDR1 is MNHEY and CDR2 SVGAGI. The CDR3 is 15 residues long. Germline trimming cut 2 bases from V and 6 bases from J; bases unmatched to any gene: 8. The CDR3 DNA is TGTGCCAGCAGTTACCTCGGGACAGGGTGCGTCGAGCAGTACGTC. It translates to CASSYLGTGCVEQYV.

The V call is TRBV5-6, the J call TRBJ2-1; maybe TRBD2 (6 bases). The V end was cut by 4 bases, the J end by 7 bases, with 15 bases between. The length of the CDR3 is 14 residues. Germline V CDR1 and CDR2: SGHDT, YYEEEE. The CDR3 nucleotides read TGTGCCAGCAGCAGTGGGCCCGGGGGTAATGAGCAGTTCTTC. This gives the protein CASSSGPGGNEQFF.

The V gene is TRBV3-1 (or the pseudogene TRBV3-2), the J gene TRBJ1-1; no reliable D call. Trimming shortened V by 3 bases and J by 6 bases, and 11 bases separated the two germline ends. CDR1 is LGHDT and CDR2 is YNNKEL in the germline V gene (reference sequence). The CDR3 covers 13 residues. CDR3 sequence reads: CASSHLGSPEAFF. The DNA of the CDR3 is TGTGCCAGCAGCCACCTCGGTTCCCCTGAAGCTTTCTTT.

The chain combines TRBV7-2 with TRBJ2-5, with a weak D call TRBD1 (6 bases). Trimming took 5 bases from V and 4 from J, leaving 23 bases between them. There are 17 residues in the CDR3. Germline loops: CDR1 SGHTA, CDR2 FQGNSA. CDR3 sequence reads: CASSLSVGPRGGETQYF. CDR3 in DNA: TGTGCCAGCAGCCTTTCCGTGGGGCCTAGAGGGGGAGAGACCCAGTACTTC. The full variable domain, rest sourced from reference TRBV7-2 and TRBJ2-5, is GAGVSQSPSNKVTEKGKDVELRCDPISGHTALYWYRQSLGQGLEFLIYFQGNSAPDKSGLPSDRFSAERTGGSVSTLTIQRTQQEDSAVYLCASSLSVGPRGGETQYFGPGTRLLVL.

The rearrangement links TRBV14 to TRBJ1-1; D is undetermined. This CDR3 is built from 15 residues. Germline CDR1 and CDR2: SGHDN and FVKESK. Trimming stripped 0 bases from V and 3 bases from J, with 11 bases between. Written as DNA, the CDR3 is TGTGCCAGCAGCCAAGATTCCACAGTCGACACTGAAGCTTTCTTT. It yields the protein CASSQDSTVDTEAFF.

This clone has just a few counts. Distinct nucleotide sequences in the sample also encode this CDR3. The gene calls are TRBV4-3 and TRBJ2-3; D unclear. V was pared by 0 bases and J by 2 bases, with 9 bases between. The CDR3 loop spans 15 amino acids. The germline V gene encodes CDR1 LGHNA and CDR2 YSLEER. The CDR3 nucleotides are TGCGCCAGCAGCCAAGAAGTAGGATTCACAGATACGCAGTATTTT. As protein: CASSQEVGFTDTQYF.

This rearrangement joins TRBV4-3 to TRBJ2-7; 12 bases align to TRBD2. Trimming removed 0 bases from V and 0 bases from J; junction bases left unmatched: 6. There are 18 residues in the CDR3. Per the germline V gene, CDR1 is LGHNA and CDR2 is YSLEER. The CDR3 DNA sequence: TGCGCCAGCAGCCAAGAACTAGCGGGGGGCATTAGCTCCTACGAGCAGTACTTC. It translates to CASSQELAGGISSYEQYF.

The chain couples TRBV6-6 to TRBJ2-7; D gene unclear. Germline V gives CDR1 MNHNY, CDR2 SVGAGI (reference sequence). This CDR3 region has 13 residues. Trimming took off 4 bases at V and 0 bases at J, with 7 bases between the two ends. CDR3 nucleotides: TGTGCCAGCAGTTTGTGGGACTCCTACGAGCAGTACGTC. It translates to CASSLWDSYEQYV.

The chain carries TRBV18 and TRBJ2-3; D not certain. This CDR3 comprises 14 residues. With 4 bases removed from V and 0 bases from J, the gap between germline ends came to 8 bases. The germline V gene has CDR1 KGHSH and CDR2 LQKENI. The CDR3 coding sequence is TGTGCCAGCTCACGATTGCCTAGCACAGATACGCAGTATTTT. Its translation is CASSRLPSTDTQYF.